Listed here are 9 T cell receptor beta chains from one sample, sequenced in a study of post-analysis software for immune sequencing data. Study-wide results and limits: In patients, about five TRBV segments were more frequent than in controls, with TRBV5-6, TRBV5-1 and TRBV20-1 among them.

Built from TCR beta cDNA, the libraries had unique molecular identifiers in them. TCRdb fed the PCR reads into MiXCR, producing one record per CDR3 protein. The sample has 750,000 to 950,000 distinct CDR3 sequences, roughly 50% seen once. Their cognate antigens are unknown. The sample consisted of blood. These receptors all come from a girl between 10 and 17 years old with multiple sclerosis.

V usage is TRBV7-9 and J usage is TRBJ2-4, with D hard to call. The CDR3 is made up of 16 amino acids. Trimming cost V 5 bases and J 0 bases, with 14 bases left between them. The germline V gene has CDR1 SEHNR and CDR2 FQNEAQ (reference sequence). DNA for the CDR3: TGTGCCAGCAGCCTGGGCGAGTCTCTAGCCAAAAACATTCAGTACTTC. This encodes CASSLGESLAKNIQYF.

This clonotype has only a few counts. The chain links TRBV20-1 to TRBJ2-7, with TRBD2 matching over 10 bases. Germline assignment: CDR1 DFQATT and CDR2 SNEGSKA (reference sequence). The CDR3 consists of 14 residues. V shed 3 bases and J 3 bases; nucleotides not matched to a gene: 5. CDR3 in amino acids: CSASLAGVNYEQYF. As DNA, the CDR3 is TGCAGTGCTAGTCTAGCGGGAGTGAACTACGAGCAGTACTTC.

This clonotype was observed once. The CDR3 loop is CASRQSDRVITEAFF. The CDR3 coding sequence is TGTGCCAGCAGACAGAGTGACAGGGTCATAACTGAAGCTTTCTTT. The V and J genes are TRBV7-9 and TRBJ1-1; the match to TRBD1 covers 7 bases. V lost 6 bases and J lost 5; bases outside the gene matches: 12. Germline CDR1 is SEHNR and CDR2 is FQNEAQ (reference sequence). The CDR3 spans 15 residues.

The CDR3 DNA reads as TGCAGCGCCCGCATCCGAACTAGCGACTGGGCCAACGTCCTGACTTTC. The encoded protein is CSARIRTSDWANVLTF. The V and J genes are TRBV29-1 and TRBJ2-6, with 7 bases identical to TRBD2. Germline CDR1 and CDR2: SQVTM and ANQGSEA. With 7 bases clipped from V and 5 bases from J, the junction kept 14 bases outside the gene matches. The CDR3 length is 16 residues. Full variable domain (rest looked up from reference TRBV29-1 and TRBJ2-6): SAVISQKPSRDICQRGTSLTIQCQVDSQVTMMFWYRQQPGQSLTLIATANQGSEATYESGFVIDKFPISRPNLTFSTLTVSNMSPEDSSIYLCSARIRTSDWANVLTFGAGSRLTVL.

The chain uses TRBV6-6 and TRBJ2-5, with TRBD2 matching 13 bases. Trimming at V came to 4 bases and at J to 11 bases, leaving 10 bases not matched to a gene. Germline V gene lookup returns CDR1 MNHNY and CDR2 SVGAGI (reference sequence). The CDR3 loop spans 15 amino acids. The CDR3 DNA reads as TGTGCCAGCAGTTCCCTCGGGACTAGCGGGATGGAGCAGTACTTC. Residues: CASSSLGTSGMEQYF.

This clonotype has just a few counts. The V gene is TRBV20-1, the J gene TRBJ2-3; TRBD2 aligns across 7 bases. This CDR3 has 17 residues. CDR1 and CDR2 (germline): DFQATT, SNEGSKA (reference sequence). V shed 0 bases and J 1 base; nucleotides not matched to a gene: 10. The CDR3 DNA sequence: TGCAGTGCTAGAGATCCTCTAGCGGAGCGACGCACAGATACGCAGTATTTT. Protein: CSARDPLAERRTDTQYF.

The sample holds a few counts of this clonotype. The chain uses TRBV9 and TRBJ1-2, with 8 bases that match TRBD1. J lost 4 bases, V lost 5 bases, and 7 bases had no gene match. The germline gives CDR1 SGDLS, CDR2 YYNGEE. This CDR3 spans 14 amino acids. CDR3 nucleotides: TGTGCCAGCAGTCCCGACAGGGGATTCTATGGCTACACCTTC. Its protein is CASSPDRGFYGYTF. The full variable domain, in which reference TRBV9 and TRBJ1-2 provide the parts outside the CDR3, is DSGVTQTPKHLITATGQRVTLRCSPRSGDLSVYWYQQSLDQGLQFLIQYYNGEERAKGNILERFSAQQFPDLHSELNLSSLELGDSALYFCASSPDRGFYGYTFGSGTRLTVV.

The rearrangement links TRBV3-1 to TRBJ2-3, with 7 bases that match TRBD1. Trimming removed 2 bases from V and 2 bases from J; junction bases left unmatched: 7. The germline CDR1 and CDR2 sequences are LGHDT and YNNKEL (reference sequence). This CDR3 is 16 amino acids long. The chain's CDR3 is CASSQPDRPYTDTQYF. In nucleotides, the CDR3 is TGTGCCAGCAGCCAACCGGACAGGCCGTACACAGATACGCAGTATTTT.

The chain combines TRBV2 with TRBJ2-7, with 7 bases that match TRBD2. J was trimmed by 3 bases and V by 6 bases; bases with no gene match: 8. There are 14 residues in the CDR3. Germline CDR1 reads SNHLY; CDR2 reads FYNNEI. The chain's CDR3 is CASSWGGRDYEQYF. The CDR3 DNA sequence: TGTGCCAGCAGCTGGGGCGGGAGAGACTACGAGCAGTACTTC.